The T cell receptor (beta chain) under discussion was sequenced for a study of blood T cells in healthy people across ages. Study-level findings and limits: Estimates drawn from one million T cells were deemed to understate diversity.

A single count supports this clonotype. What it binds is unknown. Mismatch with germline at one junction end may stem from a read error. PCR was performed a second time for about 7 to 11 cycles using a sample-barcoded 5' primer and a J-beta primer mix. In TCRdb, the 5' RACE reads were re-called with MiXCR into one record per CDR3 protein. The data contain about 1,600,000 distinct CDR3 sequences, roughly 40% of them seen just once; the ten biggest clones take up approximately 7.9%. CDR3 size: 16 residues. Germline loops: CDR1 MGHRA, CDR2 YSYEKL. The V gene is TRBV4-1, the J gene TRBJ1-6, with D unresolved. Material for sequencing was blood. This receptor was taken from a woman younger than 30 in good health. The CDR3 protein is CASSQPTSSHNSPLHF. In DNA, the CDR3 is TGCGCCAGCAGCCAACCCACCAGCTCCCATAATTCACCCCTCCACTTT.